Each of the 20 T cell receptor beta chains below was sequenced from the same sample in a study of T cells in Graves' hyperthyroidism and ophthalmopathy (dated by TCRdb to about 2019). Libraries came from multiplex PCR. Sequencing was carried out with an Illumina HiSeq 2000. Amplification of TCR beta CDR3 regions was carried out from RNA transcripts. The first round of RT-PCR for the TCR CDR3 was performed with the HTBI primer set and the Qiagen OneStep RT-PCR kit. TCRdb cleaned the public reads at Q25 with fastp, built clones with MiXCR and kept in-frame beta chains. For every CDR3 protein sequence, its rows merge into one entry that carries the most common genes and DNA. The sample data list approximately 430,000 distinct CDR3 sequences, and 14% to 15% of these were observed just once. The ten largest clonotypes hold roughly 13% of the sample. Sequences were obtained from blood. The source of these receptors is a man in his late teens or twenties with Graves' ophthalmopathy.

Points on this clonotype: A much larger clone lies one base from this, so it may be a read error. The V call is TRBV6-5, the J call TRBJ2-7; 9 bases line up with TRBD1. This CDR3 has 15 residues. V lost 4 bases, J lost 7 bases, and 11 bases stayed unmatched. The germline gives CDR1 MNHEY, CDR2 SVGAGI. The CDR3 DNA reads as TGTGCCAGCAGTTCTCCGGGACAGGGAGGGGGTGAGCAGTACTTC. Protein: CASSSPGQGGGEQYF.

This clonotype was seen ten or more times. This rearrangement joins TRBV19 to TRBJ2-3, with a weak D call TRBD1 (6 bases). CDR3 length equals 13 residues. Germline V gene lookup returns CDR1 LNHDA and CDR2 SQIVND (reference sequence). V dropped 6 bases and J dropped 6 bases, with 13 bases sitting between them. The CDR3 nucleotides are TGTGCCAGTAGGAGGGGGTCGCCTGATACGCAGTATTTT. This encodes CASRRGSPDTQYF.

The gene calls are TRBV6-5 and TRBJ1-6; D may be TRBD1 (5 bases). The CDR3 extends over 15 amino acids. CDR1 and CDR2 (germline): MNHEY, SVGAGI. Deletions cut 0 bases from V and 5 bases from J, with 8 bases between. The CDR3 nucleotides are TGTGCCAGCAGTTACTCGGCCAGGGATAATTCACCCCTCCACTTT. This sequence encodes CASSYSARDNSPLHF.

This clonotype has at least ten counts. The CDR3 reads CASKMDGLNTEAFF. The DNA of the CDR3 is TGCGCCAGCAAGATGGATGGTCTGAACACTGAAGCTTTCTTT. The V gene is TRBV4-1, the J gene TRBJ1-1; D uncertain. The CDR3 is 14 residues long. Deletions cut 7 bases from V and 0 bases from J, with 12 bases between. Germline V gene data show CDR1 as MGHRA and CDR2 as YSYEKL.

This clonotype has just a few counts. This chain connects TRBV9 to TRBJ2-7; 11 positions match TRBD2. This CDR3 is built from 13 residues. V trimming: 2 bases; J trimming: 6 bases; junction bases outside the gene matches: 1. Germline V CDR1 and CDR2: SGDLS, YYNGEE. The CDR3 reads CASSVGTSGEQYF. In nucleotides, the CDR3 is TGTGCCAGCAGCGTCGGGACTAGCGGCGAGCAGTACTTC.

This clonotype came up many times. The gene calls are TRBV30 and TRBJ1-1; no firm D call. V lost 3 bases to trimming and J lost 4 bases, with 9 bases between them. The CDR3 loop spans 12 amino acids. Germline CDR1 is GTSNPN and CDR2 is SVGIG (reference sequence). In nucleotides, the CDR3 is TGTGCCTGGAGCCCGCTCATCACTGAAGCTTTCTTT. Residues: CAWSPLITEAFF.

Comment on this clonotype: A much larger clone lies a single base off, so this may be a read error. The DNA for the CDR3 is TGTGCCAGCAGGAGCGGGACAAGTCCCCGGGTGCAGTATTTT. Protein: CASRSGTSPRVQYF. The chain joins TRBV12-3 or TRBV12-4 to TRBJ2-3; maybe TRBD2 (7 bases). CDR3 length equals 14 residues. V lost 6 bases and J lost 11, with 21 bases in between.

CDR3 DNA sequence: TGTGCCAGCAGTTTTCGGCACGAGCGGGGGGGAAAAGAGACCCAGTACTTC. It is translated as CASSFRHERGGKETQYF. The chain carries TRBV12-3 or TRBV12-4 and TRBJ2-5; TRBD2 agrees at 10 bases. The CDR3 is 17 amino acids. J lost 3 bases, V lost 3 bases, and 10 bases had no gene match.

This clonotype came up many times. The genes are TRBV10-3 and TRBJ2-5, with TRBD2 matching over 16 bases. The trim removed 9 bases at V and 0 bases at J, leaving 10 bases unmatched. This CDR3 is 18 amino acids long. CDR1 is ENHRY, CDR2 SYGVKD, per germline. This CDR3 is CAISTGTSGRGYQETQYF. The CDR3 DNA reads TGTGCCATTTCAACCGGGACTAGCGGGAGGGGCTACCAAGAGACCCAGTACTTC.

This clonotype was seen ten or more times. The chain employs TRBV18 and TRBJ2-1; D possibly corresponds to TRBD1 (6 bases). Looked up from germline, CDR1 is KGHSH and CDR2 is LQKENI. This CDR3 is built from 16 residues. The V end lost 1 base, the J end lost 6 bases, and 16 bases lay between the germline ends. Here the CDR3 reads CASSPRGQGIGNEQFF. CDR3 DNA: TGTGCCAGCTCACCACGAGGGCAGGGGATAGGCAATGAGCAGTTCTTC.

This clonotype was observed at least ten times. J is TRBJ1-1 and V is TRBV9; D is perhaps TRBD1 (5 bases). Germline CDR1 is SGDLS and CDR2 is YYNGEE. The CDR3 is 14 amino acids. V was pared by 4 bases and J by 0 bases, with 10 bases between. CDR3 in DNA: TGTGCCAGCAGCACAGGCTTCATGAACACTGAAGCTTTCTTT. Amino acids: CASSTGFMNTEAFF.

V gene TRBV20-1 combines with J gene TRBJ2-3; 11 bases match TRBD2. V lost 5 bases to trimming and J lost 2 bases; unmatched junction nucleotides: 9. CDR1 DFQATT and CDR2 SNEGSKA come from the germline V gene (reference sequence). The CDR3 extends over 16 amino acids. CDR3 sequence (DNA): TGCAGTGCTCGTGCGGGACTAGCGGAACTCACAGATACGCAGTATTTT. This encodes CSARAGLAELTDTQYF.

This clonotype was counted ten times or more. The genes are TRBV7-2 and TRBJ2-1; 7 nucleotides align to TRBD2. With 6 bases clipped from V and 2 bases from J, the junction kept 7 bases outside the gene matches. CDR1 is SGHTA and CDR2 is FQGNSA in the germline V gene. The CDR3 has 15 amino acids. DNA for the CDR3: TGTGCCAGCAGACCCCGGCTAGCGGCCTACAATGAGCAGTTCTTC. It translates to CASRPRLAAYNEQFF.

There are many counts of this clonotype. CDR3 sequence (DNA): TGTGCCAGCAGCTTAGGGAATTGGGGGGGCGCGGGCACTGAAGCTTTCTTT. Translating gives CASSLGNWGGAGTEAFF. This rearrangement joins TRBV11-2 to TRBJ1-1; weak D call: TRBD1 (6 bases). The CDR3 runs 17 residues. In germline, CDR1 is SGHAT, CDR2 FQNNGV. The ends were cut back, 1 base at V and 4 bases at J, with 19 bases in the middle. Full variable domain (remainder filled in from reference TRBV11-2 and TRBJ1-1): EAGVAQSPRYKIIEKRQSVAFWCNPISGHATLYWYQQILGQGPKLLIQFQNNGVVDDSQLPKDRFSAERLKGVDSTLKIQPAKLEDSAVYLCASSLGNWGGAGTEAFFGQGTRLTVV.

This clonotype was seen repeatedly, ten times or more. The V and J genes are TRBV10-3 and TRBJ2-5; no definite D call. Trimming removed 2 bases from V and 7 bases from J, with 11 bases in between. Germline CDR1 ENHRY, CDR2 SYGVKD. The CDR3 extends over 13 amino acids. The CDR3 is CAISEEVAVTQYF. The CDR3 DNA reads TGTGCCATCAGTGAGGAGGTAGCCGTGACCCAGTACTTC.

This clonotype was seen many times. The V call is TRBV5-1, the J call TRBJ2-6, with D unclear. From germline, CDR1 is SGHRS and CDR2 YFSETQ. Trimming stripped 4 bases from V and 0 bases from J, with 14 bases between. This CDR3 region has 17 residues. The CDR3 here is CASSTVVPSSGANVLTF. CDR3 in DNA: TGCGCCAGCAGCACCGTGGTACCTAGCTCTGGGGCCAACGTCCTGACTTTC.

This clonotype was observed many times. The chain combines TRBV7-2 with TRBJ2-1; TRBD1 or TRBD2 may be the D gene (5 bases each). The germline V gene encodes CDR1 SGHTA and CDR2 FQGNSA. V was clipped by 5 bases and J by 0 bases, with 14 bases between them. This CDR3 is 16 amino acids long. CDR3 loop: CASSPRGPPSYNEQFF. The CDR3 bases are TGTGCCAGCAGCCCCCGGGGCCCCCCCTCCTACAATGAGCAGTTCTTC.

This clonotype was found a few times. The chain combines TRBV10-3 with TRBJ2-1, with TRBD2 identical over 7 bases. The germline gives CDR1 ENHRY, CDR2 SYGVKD. The CDR3 runs 17 residues. V shed 3 bases and J 0 bases; nucleotides not matched to a gene: 8. CDR3 in amino acids: CAISEGVGGISYNEQFF. The CDR3 DNA reads TGTGCCATCAGTGAAGGGGTGGGGGGGATCTCCTACAATGAGCAGTTCTTC.

This clonotype was counted at least ten times. The chain joins TRBV6-6 to TRBJ1-2; TRBD1 agrees at 7 bases. This CDR3 has 15 amino acids. In germline, CDR1 is MNHNY, CDR2 SVGAGI (reference sequence). The V and J ends lost 0 bases and 5 bases, in that order; junction bases with no gene match: 6. The CDR3 loop is CASSYSGYRGYGYTF. Written as DNA, the CDR3 is TGTGCCAGCAGTTACTCGGGGTACAGGGGATATGGCTACACCTTC.

This clonotype has just one count. The chain uses TRBV28 and TRBJ2-7; TRBD2 agrees at 9 bases. CDR3 size: 14 residues. Germline CDR1 and CDR2: MDHEN and SYDVKM. The junction had 3 bases not matched to a gene; V was cut back by 4 bases and J by 2 bases. In DNA form, the CDR3 reads TGTGCCAGCAGTTCGGGACTAGCTGCCTACGAGCAGTACTTC. Amino acid sequence: CASSSGLAAYEQYF. Based on the CDR3 plus reference TRBV28 and TRBJ2-7, the full variable domain is DVKVTQSSRYLVKRTGEKVFLECVQDMDHENMFWYRQDPGLGLRLIYFSYDVKMKEKGDIPEGYSVSREKKERFSLILESASTNQTSMYLCASSSGLAAYEQYFGPGTRLTVT.